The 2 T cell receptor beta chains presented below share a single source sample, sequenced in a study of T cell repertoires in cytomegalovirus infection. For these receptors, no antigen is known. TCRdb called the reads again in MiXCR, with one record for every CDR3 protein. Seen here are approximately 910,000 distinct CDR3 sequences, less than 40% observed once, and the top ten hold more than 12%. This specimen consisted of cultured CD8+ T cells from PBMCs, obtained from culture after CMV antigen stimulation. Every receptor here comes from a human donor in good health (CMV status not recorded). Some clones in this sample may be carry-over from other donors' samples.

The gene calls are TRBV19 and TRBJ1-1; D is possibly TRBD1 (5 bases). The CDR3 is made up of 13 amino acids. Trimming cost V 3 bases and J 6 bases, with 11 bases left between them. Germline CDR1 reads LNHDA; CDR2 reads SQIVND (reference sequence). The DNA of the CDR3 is TGTGCCAGTAGTATCGAACCGGGGGCTGAAGCTTTCTTT. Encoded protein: CASSIEPGAEAFF.

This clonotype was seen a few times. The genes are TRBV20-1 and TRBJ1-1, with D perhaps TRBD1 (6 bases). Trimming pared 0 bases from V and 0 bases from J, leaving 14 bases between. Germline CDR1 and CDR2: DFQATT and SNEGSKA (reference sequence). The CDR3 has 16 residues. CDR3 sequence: CSARDPRQAMNTEAFF. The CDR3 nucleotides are TGCAGTGCTAGAGACCCTAGACAGGCAATGAACACTGAAGCTTTCTTT.